The 15 T cell receptor beta chains below all came from one sample that was sequenced in a study of STAT5B mutations in CD4+ large granular lymphocyte leukemia. Using immunoSEQ multiplex PCR, the repertoire was profiled, and TCRdb retains in-frame clones only, with some absent. The repertoire holds 20,000 to 25,000 clones, with about 81% as singletons. Sequencing was done on a sample of CD4+ T cells from blood buffy coats. These TCRs come from a human donor in good health.

V gene TRBV4-1 combines with J gene TRBJ2-2; the D gene is possibly TRBD1 (6 bases). The germline V gene encodes CDR1 MGHRA and CDR2 YSYEKL. The CDR3 length is 17 residues. Trimming removed 0 bases at V and 1 base at J, with 12 bases between. In DNA, the CDR3 is TGCGCCAGCAGCCAAGATGAAGCACAGGGGAACACCGGGGAGCTGTTTTTT. Protein: CASSQDEAQGNTGELFF.

The chain uses TRBV28 and TRBJ2-1, with TRBD1 matching over 9 bases. The CDR3 runs to 15 residues. The V segment lost 6 bases and the J segment 5 bases; nucleotides outside the gene matches: 8. CDR1 MDHEN and CDR2 SYDVKM come from the germline V gene. DNA of the CDR3: TGTGCCAGCAGGACAGGGGGACATGAAAACAATGAGCAGTTCTTC. Encoded protein: CASRTGGHENNEQFF.

This sequence joins TRBV7-9 and TRBJ2-2, with D perhaps being TRBD1 or TRBD2 (5 bases each). The V and J ends lost 4 bases and 9 bases respectively, with 21 bases between them. The germline V gene encodes CDR1 SEHNR and CDR2 FQNEAQ (reference sequence). This CDR3 region has 16 residues. The CDR3 coding sequence is TGTGCCAGCAGCTACGGACTCCGGGACCCCAGGTGGGAGCTGTTTTTT. Translated, it gives CASSYGLRDPRWELFF.

As concerns this clone: A read error may produce the germline difference seen at one junction end. The V call is TRBV6-1, the J call TRBJ1-5; perhaps TRBD1 as D (6 bases). The CDR3 has 14 residues. Germline V lookup: CDR1 MNHNS, CDR2 SASEGT. The CDR3 DNA sequence: TGTGCCAGCAGGGAAGGGGGATTAAATCAGCCCCAGCATTTT. Translation: CASREGGLNQPQHF.

The count of this clone is one. The gene calls are TRBV28 and TRBJ2-5; 8 bases align to TRBD2. V lost 2 bases, J lost 1 base, and 3 bases stayed unmatched. The germline CDR1 and CDR2 sequences are MDHEN and SYDVKM. The CDR3 extends over 15 amino acids. DNA for the CDR3: TGTGCCAGCAGTTTAAGTAGCGGGGCCCAAGAGACCCAGTACTTC. Translation: CASSLSSGAQETQYF.

The V call is TRBV6-6, the J call TRBJ1-1; weak D call: TRBD1 (5 bases). The CDR3 sequence is 16 residues long. V lost 6 bases and J lost 3, with 20 bases in between. The germline V gene encodes CDR1 MNHNY and CDR2 SVGAGI (reference sequence). The CDR3 loop is CASSLREGGADTEAFF. DNA for the CDR3: TGTGCCAGCAGCCTGCGCGAGGGTGGGGCGGACACTGAAGCTTTCTTT.

The J gene is TRBJ2-5, the V gene TRBV4-1; 7 bases match TRBD1. This CDR3 is 14 amino acids long. Trimming took 5 bases from V and 5 from J; bases not matched to a gene: 8. From germline, CDR1 is MGHRA and CDR2 YSYEKL. The CDR3 region is CASSRLRDSETQYF. In nucleotides, the CDR3 is TGCGCCAGCAGCAGGCTCCGGGACAGTGAGACCCAGTACTTC.

The V and J genes are TRBV7-2 and TRBJ1-6; the D is unclear. V was trimmed by 6 bases and J by 7 bases, leaving 13 bases between them. The CDR3 is 14 amino acids. Germline-derived CDR1 and CDR2 are SGHTA and FQGNSA. CDR3 region: CASRSGYQNSPLHF. CDR3 coding DNA: TGTGCCAGCAGGTCCGGTTACCAGAATTCACCCCTCCACTTT.

V usage is TRBV28 and J usage is TRBJ1-2; D not resolved. Germline CDR1 is MDHEN and CDR2 is SYDVKM. The CDR3 runs 11 residues. V was cut by 10 bases and J by 7 bases, with 13 bases left in between. CDR3 DNA sequence: TGTGCCACCCACGCTCGGCGTGGCTACACCTTC. Translated, it gives CATHARRGYTF.

In its sample, this clone was seen a few times. V and J are TRBV28 and TRBJ2-6; unclear D gene. CDR1 and CDR2 from the germline V gene are MDHEN and SYDVKM. V was trimmed by 5 bases and J by 0 bases, leaving 8 bases between them. The CDR3 sequence is 15 residues long. CDR3 nucleotide sequence: TGTGCCAGCAGTGGGGAAAGCTCTGGGGCCAACGTCCTGACTTTC. Translating gives CASSGESSGANVLTF.

The rearrangement uses TRBV15 and TRBJ2-2; D not certain. The V and J ends lost 0 bases and 4 bases respectively, with 6 bases between them. This CDR3 spans 14 amino acids. Germline V gives CDR1 LNHNV, CDR2 YYDKDF (reference sequence). CDR3 nucleotides: TGTGCCACCAGCAGAGATCGTGGCACCGGGGAGCTGTTTTTT. It encodes CATSRDRGTGELFF.

This clone has only one observation. Written as DNA, the CDR3 is TGCGCCAGCAGCCAGGCTGCGCGGAGCACAGATACGCAGTATTTT. Translation gives CASSQAARSTDTQYF. The chain joins TRBV4-1 to TRBJ2-3; D is unresolved. CDR1 and CDR2 (germline): MGHRA, YSYEKL. This CDR3 region has 15 residues. V lost 3 bases and J lost 0, with 10 bases in between.

The chain joins TRBV7-8 to TRBJ2-5, with D perhaps TRBD1 or TRBD2 (5 bases each). The end of the DNA is better explained by TRBJ2-7, so the J call may be wrong. The CDR3 spans 16 residues. From germline, CDR1 is SGHVS and CDR2 FQNEAQ. CDR3 sequence: CASSPGSGSTGGEQYF. The DNA of the CDR3 is TGTGCCAGCAGCCCAGGTTCAGGGAGTACCGGCGGCGAGCAGTACTTC.

V is TRBV7-2 and J is TRBJ2-4; D may match TRBD1 or TRBD2 (6 bases each). Trimming removed 5 bases at V and 3 bases at J, with 17 bases between. CDR1 and CDR2 from the germline V gene are SGHTA and FQGNSA. There are 16 residues in the CDR3. The CDR3 here is CASSLGAGGVKNIQYF. CDR3 bases: TGTGCCAGCAGCCTGGGGGCTGGCGGGGTCAAAAACATTCAGTACTTC.

V and J are TRBV18 and TRBJ1-2; D remains ambiguous. In germline, CDR1 is KGHSH, CDR2 LQKENI. V was cut by 2 bases and J by 6 bases, with 10 bases left in between. The CDR3 runs to 13 residues. The CDR3 region has the DNA TGTGCCAGCTCACCAAGAAGGGCCGATGGCTACACCTTC. Protein sequence: CASSPRRADGYTF.